This T cell receptor beta chain was recovered during a study of CD8+ T cells in alopecia areata. Findings and limits, study-wide: Across lesional scalp, and particularly alopecia totalis/universalis, clonality surpassed that of normal scalp.

Following RNA extraction, reverse transcription yielded cDNA that acted as the sequencing template. The data were produced by immunoSEQ multiplex PCR, yet TCRdb's version contains in-frame clones alone and is incomplete. The sample contains almost 250,000 clones, 67% of which appear only once. This clone turned up a few times. Its antigen remains unidentified. V lost 6 bases to trimming and J lost 2 bases, with 12 bases between them. CDR3 length: 13 residues. Per germline, CDR1 SQVTM and CDR2 ANQGSEA. Obtained from alopecia areata patients were lesional scalp punch biopsies along with peripheral blood. A FACSAria was used to sort CD4+ and CD8+ T cells. These cells came from PBMCs.

Sequenced here: CD4+ T cells sorted from blood, sampled at week 0. This rearrangement joins TRBV29-1 to TRBJ2-3; D is unclear. The origin of this receptor is a human donor with alopecia areata. This CDR3 is CSVLLISTDTQYF. The CDR3 nucleotides read TGCAGCGTACTCCTAATCTCCACAGATACGCAGTATTTT.